Listed here are 26 T cell receptor beta chains from one sample, sequenced in a study of blood T cell repertoires in COVID-19. Clones were sequenced by immunoSEQ multiplex PCR, and TCRdb holds only the in-frame ones, with some missing. The table has over 250,000 clones, 85% to 90% seen once. Input material: peripheral blood. The receptors shown here come from a woman in her forties or fifties with COVID-19, enrolled during active disease.

The V and J genes are TRBV2 and TRBJ1-1; 7 bases fit TRBD1. This CDR3 contains 15 residues. Germline loops: CDR1 SNHLY, CDR2 FYNNEI. V lost 6 bases and J lost 1; bases outside the gene matches: 8. The CDR3 spells CASSRPQGENTEAFF. The CDR3 DNA sequence: TGTGCCAGCAGCCGTCCCCAGGGGGAGAACACTGAAGCTTTCTTT. The entire variable domain, with the rest obtained from reference TRBV2 and TRBJ1-1, is as follows: EPEVTQTPSHQVTQMGQEVILRCVPISNHLYFYWYRQILGQKVEFLVSFYNNEISEKSEIFDDQFSVERPDGSNFTLKIRSTKLEDSAMYFCASSRPQGENTEAFFGQGTRLTVV.

This clone was detected once. The chain joins TRBV5-1 to TRBJ1-1, with TRBD1 as a possible D gene (6 bases). This CDR3 has 14 residues. V was pared by 3 bases and J by 4 bases, with 13 bases between. Germline CDR1 SGHRS, CDR2 YFSETQ. CDR3 residues: CASSSGESVTEAFF. In DNA form, the CDR3 reads TGCGCCAGCAGCTCAGGGGAGTCCGTCACTGAAGCTTTCTTT.

This clone has a handful of counts. The J gene is TRBJ2-1, the V gene TRBV5-1; tentatively, D is TRBD1 (6 bases). Per germline, CDR1 SGHRS and CDR2 YFSETQ. This CDR3 spans 11 amino acids. V shed 6 bases and J shed 9 bases, with 10 bases lying between them. The CDR3 sequence: CASTPGVEQFF. The CDR3 DNA reads TGCGCCAGCACTCCAGGGGTTGAGCAGTTCTTC.

This CDR3 reads CSASVADYEQYF. DNA of the CDR3: TGCAGTGCTAGTGTAGCAGACTACGAGCAGTACTTC. The chain has TRBV20-1 and TRBJ2-7; D remains unclear. The V gene lost 3 bases and the J gene lost 3 bases, with 9 bases spanning the gap. This CDR3 spans 12 amino acids. Germline V gene sequence: CDR1 DFQATT, CDR2 SNEGSKA (reference sequence).

CDR3 nucleotide sequence: TGTGCCAGCAGTACAGGGAACTATGGCTACACCTTC. Translation gives CASSTGNYGYTF. V gene TRBV27 combines with J gene TRBJ1-2, with TRBD1 as a possible D gene (6 bases). Germline CDR1 reads MNHEY; CDR2 reads SMNVEV (reference sequence). The CDR3 loop spans 12 amino acids. V dropped 5 bases and J dropped 2 bases, with 6 bases sitting between them.

The chain links TRBV6-1 to TRBJ2-3; D is uncertain. CDR3 length: 15 residues. The V and J ends lost 0 bases and 1 base respectively, with 8 bases between them. CDR1 is MNHNS, CDR2 SASEGT, per germline. The CDR3 sequence is CASSEAVVRTDTQYF. CDR3 sequence (DNA): TGTGCCAGCAGTGAAGCCGTAGTCCGCACAGATACGCAGTATTTT.

The chain recombines TRBV5-1 with TRBJ2-7; a possible D gene is TRBD2 (6 bases). Per germline, CDR1 SGHRS and CDR2 YFSETQ. The germline V and J ends were trimmed by 0 bases and 6 bases, with 16 bases remaining between them. The CDR3 length is 15 residues. CDR3 coding DNA: TGCGCCAGCAGCTTGGTTTGGCAGGGAGGTAGCGAGCAGTACTTC. Protein product: CASSLVWQGGSEQYF.

Regarding this clone: Germline is not matched at one junction end, which may reflect a read error. The chain joins TRBV7-2 to TRBJ2-3, with TRBD1 matching over 8 bases. Germline CDR1 is SGHTA and CDR2 is FQGNSA. The CDR3 loop spans 15 amino acids. The CDR3 reads CASSLQGAITHTQYF. The CDR3 region has the DNA TGTGCCAGCAGCTTACAGGGGGCGATCACACATACGCAGTATTTT.

The chain combines TRBV7-9 with TRBJ1-5; TRBD1 aligns across 7 bases. The CDR3 spans 15 residues. Germline CDR1 SEHNR, CDR2 FQNEAQ (reference sequence). Losses at the gene ends were 5 bases for V and 2 bases for J; bases not matched to a gene: 6. As DNA, the CDR3 is TGTGCCAGCAGCCCAGACAGGGCTGGCAATCAGCCCCAGCATTTT. Translating gives CASSPDRAGNQPQHF.

This clone has only one observation. The chain joins TRBV7-9 to TRBJ1-1, with D tentatively TRBD1 (6 bases). The CDR3 totals 15 residues. Germline lookup yields CDR1 SEHNR and CDR2 FQNEAQ (reference sequence). Deletions cut 5 bases from V and 5 bases from J, with 18 bases between. This CDR3 reads CASSTSTGRGTEAFF. CDR3 nucleotide sequence: TGTGCCAGCAGCACAAGTACAGGGAGGGGAACTGAAGCTTTCTTT.

The count of this clone is one. The genes are TRBV27 and TRBJ1-2; D remains ambiguous. Germline V gene sequence: CDR1 MNHEY, CDR2 SMNVEV (reference sequence). Trimming took off 6 bases at V and 8 bases at J, with 19 bases between the two ends. CDR3 length equals 14 residues. This CDR3 reads CASRSGWELWGYTF. For the CDR3, the DNA is TGTGCCAGCAGGTCCGGTTGGGAGCTATGGGGCTACACCTTC.

On this clone: This CDR3 is also generated by other DNA sequences in the sample. This sequence joins TRBV11-2 and TRBJ1-5; no clear D gene. Trimming shortened V by 5 bases and J by 0 bases, and 8 bases separated the two germline ends. The germline gives CDR1 SGHAT, CDR2 FQNNGV. The CDR3 length is 14 residues. The chain's CDR3 is CASSLRDSNQPQHF. CDR3 DNA: TGTGCCAGCAGCCTCCGGGATAGCAATCAGCCCCAGCATTTT.

This clone was seen only a few times. The rearrangement joins TRBV14 to TRBJ2-1; 9 bases map to TRBD2. V dropped 0 bases and J dropped 0; count of bases not matched to a gene: 9. The CDR3 sequence is 19 residues long. Germline CDR1 is SGHDN and CDR2 is FVKESK. The CDR3 nucleotides read TGTGCCAGCAGCCAAGACAAGCGGGAGGCCCCCCTCTCCTACAATGAGCAGTTCTTC. It is translated as CASSQDKREAPLSYNEQFF.

The V call is TRBV7-2, the J call TRBJ2-2, with 15 bases identical to TRBD2. The CDR3 runs to 19 residues. The germline V gene encodes CDR1 SGHTA and CDR2 FQGNSA. Losses at the gene ends were 5 bases for V and 1 base for J; bases not matched to a gene: 8. The chain's CDR3 is CASSPPGLAGGGNTGELFF. The CDR3 nucleotides read TGTGCCAGCAGCCCCCCGGGACTAGCGGGAGGTGGGAACACCGGGGAGCTGTTTTTT.

The chain uses TRBV5-4 and TRBJ2-3; 14 bases line up with TRBD2. V lost 0 bases to trimming and J lost 10 bases; unmatched junction nucleotides: 7. The CDR3 extends over 16 amino acids. CDR1 SGHNT and CDR2 YYREEE come from the germline V gene (reference sequence). The CDR3 coding sequence is TGTGCCAGCAGCTTGGTGACTAGCGGGAGGGTGACAGCGCAGTATTTT. Its translation is CASSLVTSGRVTAQYF.

This chain joins TRBV27 and TRBJ1-4; TRBD1 is a possible D gene (5 bases). Germline CDR1 MNHEY, CDR2 SMNVEV (reference sequence). CDR3 size: 16 residues. V lost 2 bases and J lost 5, with 15 bases in between. In nucleotides, the CDR3 is TGTGCCAGCAGTTTACTGAGTGGCAGGGCGAATGAAAAACTGTTTTTT. It codes for CASSLLSGRANEKLFF. The full variable domain, its missing parts supplied by reference TRBV27 and TRBJ1-4, is EAQVTQNPRYLITVTGKKLTVTCSQNMNHEYMSWYRQDPGLGLRQIYYSMNVEVTDKGDVPEGYKVSRKEKRNFPLILESPSPNQTSLYFCASSLLSGRANEKLFFGSGTQLSVL.

In its sample, this clone was seen once. The chain combines TRBV28 with TRBJ2-4, with D possibly matching TRBD1 (6 bases). The CDR3 spans 16 residues. The V and J ends lost 3 bases and 1 base respectively, with 13 bases between them. Germline V lookup: CDR1 MDHEN, CDR2 SYDVKM. The CDR3 protein is CASSLDSRWAKNIQYF. The CDR3, as DNA: TGTGCCAGCAGTTTGGACAGTCGCTGGGCCAAAAACATTCAGTACTTC.

The gene calls are TRBV2 and TRBJ1-2, with D possibly matching TRBD1 (6 bases). Germline CDR1 and CDR2: SNHLY and FYNNEI. The CDR3 length is 13 residues. Trimming took off 3 bases at V and 3 bases at J, with 8 bases between the two ends. CDR3 in DNA: TGTGCCAGCAGTGACAGGGGTTACTATGGCTACACCTTC. Translated: CASSDRGYYGYTF.

Comments on this clone: Other DNA sequences in the same sample also yield this CDR3. The chain couples TRBV5-1 to TRBJ2-1; weak D call: TRBD1 (6 bases). The V end lost 0 bases, the J end lost 2 bases, and 6 bases lay between the germline ends. CDR3 length: 14 amino acids. CDR1 is SGHRS and CDR2 is YFSETQ in the germline V gene. CDR3 coding DNA: TGCGCCAGCAGCTTGGGGGACACCTACAATGAGCAGTTCTTC. It encodes CASSLGDTYNEQFF.

This rearrangement joins TRBV5-1 to TRBJ2-1; 11 nucleotides agree with TRBD1. Per the germline V gene, CDR1 is SGHRS and CDR2 is YFSETQ. The V and J ends lost 4 bases and 7 bases, in that order; junction bases with no gene match: 7. The CDR3 loop spans 15 amino acids. The CDR3 region has the DNA TGCGCCAGCAGCAGGACAGGGGGCGTAGATAATGAGCAGTTCTTC. It yields the protein CASSRTGGVDNEQFF.

The chain has TRBV27 and TRBJ2-6, with 8 positions matching TRBD1. CDR3 length: 17 amino acids. Germline V gene lookup returns CDR1 MNHEY and CDR2 SMNVEV (reference sequence). Losses at the gene ends were 5 bases for V and 5 bases for J; bases not matched to a gene: 11. The CDR3 coding sequence is TGTGCCAGCAGTGGACAGGGACAAACACTTCGGGCCAACGTCCTGACTTTC. Its protein product is CASSGQGQTLRANVLTF.

The chain combines TRBV7-2 with TRBJ2-5, with 8 bases aligning to TRBD2. CDR3 length: 17 residues. The V and J ends lost 5 bases and 3 bases, in that order; junction bases with no gene match: 14. Germline V gene data show CDR1 as SGHTA and CDR2 as FQGNSA. DNA for the CDR3: TGTGCCAGCAGCCGCACCTGGGGTGGAGCGGGAGAAGAGACCCAGTACTTC. Protein: CASSRTWGGAGEETQYF.

This sequence joins TRBV30 and TRBJ2-7; TRBD1 matches at 11 bases. This CDR3 contains 14 residues. Per the germline V gene, CDR1 is GTSNPN and CDR2 is SVGIG (reference sequence). The junction had 8 bases not matched to a gene; V was cut back by 3 bases and J by 7 bases. The CDR3 spells CAWRQTGTGGEQYF. For the CDR3, the DNA is TGTGCCTGGAGGCAAACCGGGACAGGGGGTGAGCAGTACTTC.

V usage is TRBV7-2 and J usage is TRBJ1-5; TRBD1 matches 7 bases. The V gene's germline CDR1 is SGHTA and CDR2 FQGNSA. V lost 6 bases and J lost 6; bases outside the gene matches: 11. This CDR3 comprises 15 residues. CDR3 sequence (DNA): TGTGCCAGCAGGCCCGACAAAGGGGGCTTTCAGCCCCAGCATTTT. This codes for CASRPDKGGFQPQHF.

V gene TRBV2 combines with J gene TRBJ1-2; possible D gene TRBD1, 6 bases. Germline lookup yields CDR1 SNHLY and CDR2 FYNNEI. V lost 6 bases to trimming and J lost 8 bases, with 13 bases between them. The CDR3 extends over 12 amino acids. The CDR3 region has the DNA TGTGCCAGCAGGTACCACAGGGAGGGCTACACCTTC. Translating it yields CASRYHREGYTF.

V gene TRBV3-1 (or the pseudogene TRBV3-2) combines with J gene TRBJ2-3, with 9 bases fitting TRBD1. Germline-derived CDR1 and CDR2 are LGHDT and YNNKEL (reference sequence). Trimming took 6 bases from V and 4 from J; bases not matched to a gene: 11. The CDR3 contains 16 residues. The CDR3 nucleotides are TGTGCCAGCAGGCTGTGGGGGACAGGGCCCGCAGATACGCAGTATTTT. Translated: CASRLWGTGPADTQYF.